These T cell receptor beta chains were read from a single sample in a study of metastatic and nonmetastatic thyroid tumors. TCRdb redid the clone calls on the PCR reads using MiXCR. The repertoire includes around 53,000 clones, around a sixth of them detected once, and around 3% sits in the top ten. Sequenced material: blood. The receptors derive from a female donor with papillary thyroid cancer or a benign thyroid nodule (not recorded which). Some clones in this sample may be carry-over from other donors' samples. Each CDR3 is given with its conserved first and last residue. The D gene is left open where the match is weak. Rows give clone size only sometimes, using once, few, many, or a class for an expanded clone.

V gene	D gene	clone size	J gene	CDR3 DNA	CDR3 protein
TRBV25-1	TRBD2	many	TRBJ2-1	TGTGCCAGCCAACGGGAGGGCCTCATCTCCTACAATGAGCAGTTCTTC	CASQREGLISYNEQFF
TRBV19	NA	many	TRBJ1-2	TGTGCCAGTAGTACAGGGAGAGCTAACTATGGCTACACCTTC	CASSTGRANYGYTF
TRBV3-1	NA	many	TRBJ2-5	TGTGCCAGCAGCCAGCGTGTCCGGGTTAGCCTATACTCCCAAGAGACCCAGTACTTC	CASSQRVRVSLYSQETQYF
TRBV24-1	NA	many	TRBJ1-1	TGTGCCACCAGTGATTCAACAGGGTTGTCTGAAGCTTTCTTT	CATSDSTGLSEAFF
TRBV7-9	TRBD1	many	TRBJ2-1	TGTGCCAGCAGCTCCGAACAGGGGGCGGGGGAGCAGTTCTTC	CASSSEQGAGEQFF
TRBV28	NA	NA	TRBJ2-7	TGTGCCAGCAGCATCACATGTGGCTTTATCTACGAGCAGTACTTC	CASSITCGFIYEQYF
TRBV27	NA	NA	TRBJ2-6	TGTGCCGGCAGTTCCCGACCGGGAAGCTCTGGGGCCAACTTCCTGACTTTC	CAGSSRPGSSGANFLTF
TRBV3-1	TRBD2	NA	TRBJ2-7	TGTGCCAGCAGCTCAGGTGGGACTAGTAGAACCTACGAGCAGCACTTC	CASSSGGTSRTYEQHF
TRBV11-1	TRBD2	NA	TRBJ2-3	TGTGCCAGCAGCTTAGGTGGACTAGCGGGAGACACAGATACGCAGTATTTT	CASSLGGLAGDTDTQYF
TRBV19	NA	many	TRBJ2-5	TGTGCCAGTAGTATAGGAACGGAAGAGACCCAGTACTTC	CASSIGTEETQYF
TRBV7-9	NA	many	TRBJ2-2	TGTGCCAGCAGCTTAGCGCTGCCCGGGGAGCTGTTTTTT	CASSLALPGELFF
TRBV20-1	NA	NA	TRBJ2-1	TGCAGTGCTAGAGGTGGTACACGAGACAGCTACAATGAGCAGTTCTTC	CSARGGTRDSYNEQFF
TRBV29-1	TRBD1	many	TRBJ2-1	TGCAGCGTCACAGGGGAACCATACAATGAGCAGTTCTTC	CSVTGEPYNEQFF
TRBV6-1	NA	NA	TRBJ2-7	TGTGCCAGCAGTGGATGGGGCGCATCCTACGAGCAGTACTTC	CASSGWGASYEQYF
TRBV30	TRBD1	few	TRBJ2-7	TGTGCCTGGAGCTACAGGGGGTCCTCCTCCTACGAGCAGTACTTC	CAWSYRGSSSYEQYF
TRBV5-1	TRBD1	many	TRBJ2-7	TGCGCCAGCAGCTTGCCAAGGACAGGGGGCTGGTTCTACGAGCAGTACTTC	CASSLPRTGGWFYEQYF
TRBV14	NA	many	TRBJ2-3	TGTGCCAGCAGCCTATTCCGGGGAACAGATACGCAGTATTTT	CASSLFRGTDTQYF
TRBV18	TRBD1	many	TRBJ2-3	TGTGCCAGCTCACCCGCTCCCAGGGGGGATACGCAGTATTTT	CASSPAPRGDTQYF
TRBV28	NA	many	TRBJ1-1	TGTGCCAGCACCCTGAGAGGTACCGGGGTGAACACTGAAGCTTTCTTT	CASTLRGTGVNTEAFF
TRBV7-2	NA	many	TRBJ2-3	TGTGCCAGCAGCCCGGGACTGTCTAGCACAGATACGCAGTATTTT	CASSPGLSSTDTQYF
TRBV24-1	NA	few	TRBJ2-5	TGTGCCACCAGTGATTCCGTTGTTGGTTTGGATACCCAGTACTTC	CATSDSVVGLDTQYF
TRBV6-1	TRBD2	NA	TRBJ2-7	TGTGCCATTAGTGATTTGGCGGGGGGATCCTACGAACAGTACTTC	CAISDLAGGSYEQYF
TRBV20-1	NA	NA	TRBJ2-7	TGCAGTGCTAGAGATCATGGTGGTGTCGACGAGCAGTACTTC	CSARDHGGVDEQYF
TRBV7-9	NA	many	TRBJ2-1	TGTGCCAGCACCGCGGGATTGGCCAATGAGCAGTTCTTC	CASTAGLANEQFF
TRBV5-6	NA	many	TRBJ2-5	TGTGCCAGCAGCTTGGACCCCGCCCCTAGGGAGACCCAGTACTTC	CASSLDPAPRETQYF
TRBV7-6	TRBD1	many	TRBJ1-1	TGTGCCAGCAGCTTCCGACAGGGGGCGCCGAACACTGAAGCTTTCTTT	CASSFRQGAPNTEAFF